Following are 14 T cell receptor beta chains from one sample sequenced in a study of Ad26.COV2.S vaccination and SARS-CoV-2 variants. Method: immunoSEQ multiplex PCR; TCRdb's copy keeps in-frame clones and lacks some. The sample holds 300,000 to 400,000 clones; around 83% are singletons and the top ten take 3% to 4%. Treatment here: over 15 received Ad26.COV2.S at low or high dose, single or two shots; about 5 received placebo; per-sample allocation not given. Material that was analyzed had been drawn on day 63 after the first vaccine or placebo injection. The starting material was peripheral blood, obtained in a trial of Ad26.COV2.S vaccine versus placebo. The receptors derive from a person aged 18-65 years who received the Ad26.COV2.S COVID-19 vaccine or a placebo.

The gene calls are TRBV7-8 and TRBJ1-1, with a weak D call TRBD1 (6 bases). Trimming stripped 5 bases from V and 10 bases from J, with 17 bases between. There are 13 residues in the CDR3. Germline CDR1 SGHVS, CDR2 FQNEAQ. The chain's CDR3 is CASSANREGRAFF. CDR3 DNA: TGTGCCAGCAGCGCAAACAGGGAGGGGCGAGCTTTCTTT.

Only a few counts were recorded for this clone. Other DNA sequences in the same sample also yield this CDR3. J is TRBJ1-6 and V is TRBV27; D is unclear. Germline loops: CDR1 MNHEY, CDR2 SMNVEV (reference sequence). The CDR3 extends over 13 amino acids. Trimming stripped 3 bases from V and 7 bases from J, with 7 bases between. The CDR3 nucleotides are TGTGCCAGCAGTTTTGAAGGAAATTCACCCCTCCACTTT. Its protein product is CASSFEGNSPLHF.

The rearrangement joins TRBV18 to TRBJ1-1; the D is unclear. V was clipped by 3 bases and J by 4 bases, with 12 bases between them. Germline assignment: CDR1 KGHSH and CDR2 LQKENI. The CDR3 has 14 residues. The CDR3 region has the DNA TGTGCCAGCTCACCGGATTTGGGGAGCACTGAAGCTTTCTTT. Residues: CASSPDLGSTEAFF. Together with reference TRBV18 and TRBJ1-1, the CDR3 gives the full variable domain: NAGVMQNPRHLVRRRGQEARLRCSPMKGHSHVYWYRQLPEEGLKFMVYLQKENIIDESGMPKERFSAEFPKEGPSILRIQQVVRGDSAAYFCASSPDLGSTEAFFGQGTRLTVV.

The chain links TRBV5-1 to TRBJ1-5; D may be TRBD1 (6 bases). The CDR3 has 15 amino acids. Per germline, CDR1 SGHRS and CDR2 YFSETQ. The ends were cut back, 1 base at V and 3 bases at J, with 11 bases in the middle. For the CDR3, the DNA is TGCGCCAGCAGCTTGTCAGGGACAACCAATCAGCCCCAGCATTTT. Translated: CASSLSGTTNQPQHF. The full variable domain, in which reference TRBV5-1 and TRBJ1-5 provide the parts outside the CDR3, is KAGVTQTPRYLIKTRGQQVTLSCSPISGHRSVSWYQQTPGQGLQFLFEYFSETQRNKGNFPGRFSGRQFSNSRSEMNVSTLELGDSALYLCASSLSGTTNQPQHFGDGTRLSIL.

As for this clone: Other DNA sequences from this sample encode an identical CDR3 as well. The V and J genes are TRBV11-2 and TRBJ2-2, with D perhaps given as TRBD1 or TRBD2 (6 bases each). V gave up 1 base and J gave up 5 bases, with 8 bases separating them. Germline CDR1 SGHAT, CDR2 FQNNGV. The CDR3 is 14 residues long. CDR3 DNA sequence: TGTGCCAGCAGCTTAGTAGGGGGGACCGGGGAGCTGTTTTTT. It specifies CASSLVGGTGELFF.

The rearrangement joins TRBV19 to TRBJ2-5, with a weak D call TRBD1 (5 bases). The germline gives CDR1 LNHDA, CDR2 SQIVND (reference sequence). Trimming stripped 9 bases from V and 3 bases from J, with 20 bases between. The CDR3 length is 15 residues. The CDR3 here is CASPPGLPIKETQYF. The CDR3 bases are TGTGCCAGCCCTCCAGGGCTCCCAATAAAAGAGACCCAGTACTTC.

The CDR3 coding sequence is TGTGCCAGCAGCTTAACCCGGGGGGTAACCTACGAGCAGTACTTC. It is translated as CASSLTRGVTYEQYF. The V call is TRBV7-2, the J call TRBJ2-7; 7 bases fit TRBD2. The V segment lost 2 bases and the J segment 2 bases; nucleotides outside the gene matches: 6. The CDR3 loop spans 15 amino acids. The germline V gene has CDR1 SGHTA and CDR2 FQGNSA.

This clone came up once. The chain couples TRBV4-3 to TRBJ1-2; weak D call: TRBD1 (6 bases). CDR1 is LGHNA, CDR2 YSLEER, per germline. The CDR3 spans 16 residues. Trimming took off 0 bases at V and 3 bases at J, with 14 bases between the two ends. As DNA, the CDR3 is TGCGCCAGCAGCCAAGAGGGGGGCAGAGTTTACTATGGCTACACCTTC. Protein product: CASSQEGGRVYYGYTF.

This clone was seen only a few times. The chain joins TRBV2 to TRBJ1-1, with 10 bases that match TRBD1. V lost 7 bases to trimming and J lost 5 bases; unmatched junction nucleotides: 7. The germline V gene encodes CDR1 SNHLY and CDR2 FYNNEI. The CDR3 is 14 amino acids. The CDR3 nucleotides read TGTGCCAGCAACCGACAGGGGGCGAGTACTGAAGCTTTCTTT. Translation gives CASNRQGASTEAFF.

As for this clone: The sample contains more than one DNA sequence encoding this CDR3. The J gene is TRBJ1-1, the V gene TRBV11-2; unclear D gene. CDR3 length: 12 residues. The ends were cut back, 0 bases at V and 6 bases at J, with 5 bases in the middle. CDR1 and CDR2 from the germline V gene are SGHAT and FQNNGV. The CDR3 loop reads CASSLDSAEAFF. The CDR3 DNA follows: TGTGCCAGCAGCTTAGATTCGGCTGAAGCTTTCTTT.

This chain connects TRBV5-5 to TRBJ2-3; possibly TRBD1 for D (6 bases). Germline V gene data show CDR1 as SGHKS and CDR2 as YYEKEE (reference sequence). V shed 3 bases and J shed 0 bases, with 14 bases lying between them. The CDR3 runs to 16 residues. CDR3 loop: CASSWGHVPSTDTQYF. CDR3 coding DNA: TGTGCCAGCAGCTGGGGACACGTACCTAGCACAGATACGCAGTATTTT.

The chain's CDR3 is CASSSDTSTGELFF. In DNA form, the CDR3 reads TGTGCCAGCAGCTCCGACACTAGCACCGGGGAGCTGTTTTTT. The chain links TRBV5-6 to TRBJ2-2, with D perhaps matching TRBD2 (5 bases). The CDR3 loop spans 14 amino acids. Germline values: CDR1 SGHDT, CDR2 YYEEEE. Between the trimmed V and J ends, which lost 3 bases and 4 bases, there was a span of 10 bases.

The gene calls are TRBV19 and TRBJ1-5; the D is unclear. V was pared by 3 bases and J by 0 bases, with 6 bases between. This CDR3 contains 14 residues. CDR1 and CDR2 from the germline V gene are LNHDA and SQIVND (reference sequence). CDR3 region: CASSIVSSNQPQHF. The CDR3 bases are TGTGCCAGTAGTATTGTGTCTAGCAATCAGCCCCAGCATTTT.

The chain employs TRBV3-1 (or the pseudogene TRBV3-2) and TRBJ2-5, with 11 bases that match TRBD1. V lost 4 bases, J lost 3 bases, and 10 bases stayed unmatched. Germline V CDR1 and CDR2: LGHDT, YNNKEL (reference sequence). The CDR3 is 17 residues long. Here the CDR3 reads CASSLRRTGGLEETQYF. The CDR3 DNA sequence: TGTGCCAGCAGCCTCCGGCGGACAGGGGGCCTCGAAGAGACCCAGTACTTC.